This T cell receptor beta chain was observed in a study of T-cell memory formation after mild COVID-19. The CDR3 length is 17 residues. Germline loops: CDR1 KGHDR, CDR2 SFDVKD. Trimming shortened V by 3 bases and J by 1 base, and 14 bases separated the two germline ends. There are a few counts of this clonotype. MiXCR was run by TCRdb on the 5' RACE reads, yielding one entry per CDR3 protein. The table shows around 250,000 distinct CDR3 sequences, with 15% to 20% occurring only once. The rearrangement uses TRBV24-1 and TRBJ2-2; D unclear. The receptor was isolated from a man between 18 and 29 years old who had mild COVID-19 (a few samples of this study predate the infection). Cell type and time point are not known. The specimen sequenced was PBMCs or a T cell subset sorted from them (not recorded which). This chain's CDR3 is CATSDPLWAENTGELFF. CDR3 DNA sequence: TGTGCCACCAGTGATCCCTTGTGGGCAGAGAACACCGGGGAGCTGTTTTTT.